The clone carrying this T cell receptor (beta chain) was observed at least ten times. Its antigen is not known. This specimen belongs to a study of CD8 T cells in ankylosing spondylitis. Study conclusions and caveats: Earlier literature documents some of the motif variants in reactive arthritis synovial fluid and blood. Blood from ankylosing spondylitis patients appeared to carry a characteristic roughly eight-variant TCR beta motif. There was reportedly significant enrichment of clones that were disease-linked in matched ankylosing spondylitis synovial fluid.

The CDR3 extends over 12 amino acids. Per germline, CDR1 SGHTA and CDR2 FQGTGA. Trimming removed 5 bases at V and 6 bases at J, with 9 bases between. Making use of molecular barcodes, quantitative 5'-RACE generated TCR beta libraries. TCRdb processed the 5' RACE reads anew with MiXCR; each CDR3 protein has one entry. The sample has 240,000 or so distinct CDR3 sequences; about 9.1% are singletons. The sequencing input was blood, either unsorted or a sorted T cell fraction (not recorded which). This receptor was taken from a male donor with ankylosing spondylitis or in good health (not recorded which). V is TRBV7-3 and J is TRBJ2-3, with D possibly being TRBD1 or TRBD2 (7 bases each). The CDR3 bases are TGTGCCAGCAGCCAGGGGGGGGATACGCAGTATTTT. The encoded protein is CASSQGGDTQYF.